This T cell receptor beta chain came from a study of T cell responses to AZD1222 COVID-19 vaccine. This clone showed up just a few times. The method was immunoSEQ multiplex PCR; TCRdb's version includes in-frame clones alone and lacks a portion of them. The table shows tens of thousands of clones, with roughly 86% occurring only once. This clonotype was obtained from an adult in good health. Material: peripheral blood, obtained on day 0 of AZD1222 vaccination.

The CDR3 loop reads CASNPWGGSSYEQYF. CDR3 in DNA: TGTGCCAGCAACCCCTGGGGGGGTAGTTCCTACGAGCAGTACTTC. The V and J genes are TRBV7-2 and TRBJ2-7; 7 nucleotides align to TRBD2. Germline CDR1 SGHTA, CDR2 FQGNSA. The CDR3 totals 15 residues. V was pared by 7 bases and J by 1 base, with 10 bases of the junction left unmatched.